One T cell receptor (beta chain) is described in this entry. Its antigen is unidentified. Other nucleotide sequences from this sample produce the same CDR3. Repertoires were generated with immunoSEQ multiplex PCR, while TCRdb's copy carries only in-frame clones and drops some. The sample contains millions of clones, roughly 94% of which appear only once. This sample is part of a study of shared clonotypes between healthy human individuals. Study conclusions and caveats: Compared with clonotypes that all four donors shared, non-shared clonotypes had lower generation probabilities.

V was cut by 3 bases and J by 5 bases, with 7 bases left in between. CDR1 is MNHEY, CDR2 SMNVEV, per germline (reference sequence). The CDR3 covers 13 residues. The sequence came from a man aged 18 to 29 in good health. The chain joins TRBV27 to TRBJ2-2; D is perhaps TRBD2 (6 bases). Input material: naive CD4+ T cells sorted from blood. Subset: CD45RA+ positively selected. The CDR3 spells CASSFGGTGELFF. The CDR3 DNA reads TGTGCCAGCAGTTTCGGGGGAACCGGGGAGCTGTTTTTT.